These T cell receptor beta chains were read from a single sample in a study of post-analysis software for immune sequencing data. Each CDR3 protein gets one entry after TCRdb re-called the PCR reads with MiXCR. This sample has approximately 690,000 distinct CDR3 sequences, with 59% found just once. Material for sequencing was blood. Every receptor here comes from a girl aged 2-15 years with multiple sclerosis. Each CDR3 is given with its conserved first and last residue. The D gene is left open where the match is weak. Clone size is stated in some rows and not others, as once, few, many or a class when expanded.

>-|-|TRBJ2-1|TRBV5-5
TGTGCCAGCAGCTGGTTCGAGACGTACAATGAGCAGTTCTTC
CASSWFETYNEQFF
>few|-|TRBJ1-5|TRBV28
TGTGCCAGCAGTTCCCCCCGGGGGGGCTATCAGCCCCAGCATTTT
CASSSPRGGYQPQHF
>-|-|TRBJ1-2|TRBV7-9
TGTGCCAGCAGCTTAGGGTTACGGCGAAGGAACGGCTACACCTTC
CASSLGLRRRNGYTF
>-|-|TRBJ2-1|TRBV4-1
TGCGCCAGCAGAGAAGAGGGGAATGAGGGGGATGAGCAGTTCTTC
CASREEGNEGDEQFF
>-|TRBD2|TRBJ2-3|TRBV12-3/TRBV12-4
TGTGCCAGCAGTTTAAAAGGGCAGGGAGGGGTCCTAGGACGTACAGATACGCAGTATTTT
CASSLKGQGGVLGRTDTQYF
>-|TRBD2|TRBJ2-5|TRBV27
TGTGCCAGCAGTTTACGACTAGCGGGAGGGCCGCCCCAGTACTTC
CASSLRLAGGPPQYF
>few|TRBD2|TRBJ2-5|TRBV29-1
TGCAGCGCATACGGGGGGGCCACACAAGAGACCCAGTACTTC
CSAYGGATQETQYF
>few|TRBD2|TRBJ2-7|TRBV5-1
TGCGCCAGCAGCTTGGTTAGCGGGACCTCCTACGAGCAGTACTTC
CASSLVSGTSYEQYF
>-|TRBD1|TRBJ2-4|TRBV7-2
TGTGCCAGCAGCTTAGGACAGGGGTATGACATTCAGTACTTC
CASSLGQGYDIQYF
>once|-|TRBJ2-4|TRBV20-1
TGCAGTGCTAGTGGAGGGGCCAAAAACATTCAGTACTTC
CSASGGAKNIQYF
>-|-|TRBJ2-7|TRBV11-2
TGTGCCAGCAGCGGACTCCGCCTTCGCTACGAGCAGTACTTC
CASSGLRLRYEQYF
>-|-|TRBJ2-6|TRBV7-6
TGTGCCAGCAGCTTACGGCCCGCCTCTGGGGCCAACGTCCTGACTTTC
CASSLRPASGANVLTF
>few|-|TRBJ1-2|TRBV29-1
TGCAGCGTACTAACGGGACCAGACAGTTGGGGCTACACCTTC
CSVLTGPDSWGYTF
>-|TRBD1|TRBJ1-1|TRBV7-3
TGTGCCAGCAGCTCTACAGGGGGGAACGCTGAAGCTTTCTTT
CASSSTGGNAEAFF
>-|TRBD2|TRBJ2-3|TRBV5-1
TGCGCCAGCAGCCTCGGGACTAGCGTGACAGATACGCAGTATTTT
CASSLGTSVTDTQYF
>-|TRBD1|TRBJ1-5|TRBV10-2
TGCGCCAGCAGTGAATATCGACAGGGGGCCCAGCCCCAGCATTTT
CASSEYRQGAQPQHF
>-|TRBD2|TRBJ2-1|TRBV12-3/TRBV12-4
TGTGCCAGCAGTTTAGGCGGTAGCGGGATCGGGCACAATGAGCAGTTCTTC
CASSLGGSGIGHNEQFF
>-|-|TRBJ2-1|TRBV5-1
TGTGCCAGCAGCTTAAGGAACAATGAGCAGTTCTTC
CASSLRNNEQFF
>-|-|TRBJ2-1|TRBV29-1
TGCAGCGTTGGGATCTCTAGCGCTAATGAGCAGTTCTTC
CSVGISSANEQFF
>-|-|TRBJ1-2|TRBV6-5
TGTGCCAGCAGTTTCCTAAAAGGGACTACTTATGGCTACACCTTC
CASSFLKGTTYGYTF
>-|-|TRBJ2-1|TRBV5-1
TGCGCCAGCAGCTTGGACCCCGGGCCTTACTACAATGAGCAGTTCTTC
CASSLDPGPYYNEQFF
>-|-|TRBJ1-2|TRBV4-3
TGCGCCAGCAGCCAAGAGGCGTCTCCAATCCCCTATGGCTACACCTTC
CASSQEASPIPYGYTF
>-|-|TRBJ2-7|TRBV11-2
TGTGCCAGCAGCTTGGCGACAGGAGATGGCTACGAGCAGTACTTC
CASSLATGDGYEQYF
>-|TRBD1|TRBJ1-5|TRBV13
TGTGCCAGCAGCTCGACTCACGGGACAGGGGGCAATCAGCCCCAGCATTTT
CASSSTHGTGGNQPQHF
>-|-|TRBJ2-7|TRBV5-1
TGCGCCAGCAGCTTGGGGCAGACCCACGAGCAGTACTTC
CASSLGQTHEQYF
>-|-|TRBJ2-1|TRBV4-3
TGCGCCAGCAGCCAACTCGAGGGGTCTACCTACAATGAGCAGTTCTTC
CASSQLEGSTYNEQFF
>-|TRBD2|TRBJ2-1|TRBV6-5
TGTGCCAGCAGTTACGCGGGAGCCGCCTACAATGAGCAGTTCTTC
CASSYAGAAYNEQFF
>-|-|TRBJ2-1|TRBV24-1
TGTGCCACCAGGAGTAACAGGGATAGGAATGAGCAGTTCTTC
CATRSNRDRNEQFF
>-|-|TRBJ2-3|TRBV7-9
TGTGCCAGCAGCTTAACCCTCGAGGCAGATACGCAGTATTTT
CASSLTLEADTQYF
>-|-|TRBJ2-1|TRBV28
TGTGCCAGCAAGATCAGTGGTATCAATGAGCAGTTCTTC
CASKISGINEQFF
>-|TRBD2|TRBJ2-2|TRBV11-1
TGTGCTAGCAGCCCAATAGCGGGTAGCACCGGGGAGCTGTTTTTT
CASSPIAGSTGELFF
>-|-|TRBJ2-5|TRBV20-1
TGCAGTGCTTCCGAAGGTTGGCGGGGGCACCAAGAGACCCAGTACTTC
CSASEGWRGHQETQYF
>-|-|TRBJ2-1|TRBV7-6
TGTGCCAGCAGCTTAGGCACGGTCCCTTACAATGAGCAGTTCTTC
CASSLGTVPYNEQFF
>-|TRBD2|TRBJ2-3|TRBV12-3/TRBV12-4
TGTGCCAGCAGGGAGATAGCGGGGGGGATTTACACAGATACGCAGTATTTT
CASREIAGGIYTDTQYF
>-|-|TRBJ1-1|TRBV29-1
TGCAGCGTTGAAGCCATACAGGGTACTGAAGCTTTCTTT
CSVEAIQGTEAFF
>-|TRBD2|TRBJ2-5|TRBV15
TGTGCCACCAGCAGAGATATTCGGGGGGGCTTAGAGACCCAGTACTTC
CATSRDIRGGLETQYF
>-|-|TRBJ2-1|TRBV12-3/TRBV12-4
TGTGCCAGCAGTCCTTTCCAGGACGACGGTGAGCAGTTCTTC
CASSPFQDDGEQFF
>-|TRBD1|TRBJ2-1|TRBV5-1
TGCGCCAGCAGCCCAGGGGGACAGGGGACTTACAATGAGCAGTTCTTC
CASSPGGQGTYNEQFF
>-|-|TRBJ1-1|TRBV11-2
TGTGCCAGCAGCGCAGACCCGGGCACTGAAGCTTTCTTT
CASSADPGTEAFF
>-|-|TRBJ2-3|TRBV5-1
TGCGCCAGCTCTATCCTCCCGACAGGACGCGAGACAGATACGCAGTATTTT
CASSILPTGRETDTQYF